The rows below give T cell receptor beta chains drawn from one sample of a study of T cell responses to AZD1222 COVID-19 vaccine. Measured with immunoSEQ multiplex PCR; TCRdb has only the in-frame clones, and not every one. This sample has 100,000 or so clones; 88% occur once, and the top ten carry less than 3.5%. The sample in question was peripheral blood, obtained on day 0 of AZD1222 vaccination. All receptors come from an adult in good health. Each CDR3 is given with its conserved first and last residue. The D gene is left open where the match is weak. Rows give clone size only sometimes, using once, few, many, or a class for an expanded clone.

size,J,D,V,DNA,CDR3
.,TRBJ1-2,TRBD1,TRBV3-1/TRBV3-2,TGTGCCAGCAGCCAATCGACAGGGGGCGCATATGGCTACACCTTC,CASSQSTGGAYGYTF
.,TRBJ1-1,.,TRBV5-4,TGTGCCAGCACCTCGCAGATGAGGGATTCGGTGAACACTGAAGCTTTCTTT,CASTSQMRDSVNTEAFF
.,TRBJ1-1,.,TRBV29-1,TGCAGCGTTGCGCCGGGAATGGGGAGCACTGAAGCTTTCTTT,CSVAPGMGSTEAFF
.,TRBJ1-4,.,TRBV7-6,TGTGCCAGCAGCCCCTACAGAACAACTAATGAAAAACTGTTTTTT,CASSPYRTTNEKLFF
.,TRBJ1-4,.,TRBV5-1,TGCGCCAGCAGCTTGGACAGAAGAGCAACTAATGAAAAACTGTTTTTT,CASSLDRRATNEKLFF
once,TRBJ2-5,TRBD1,TRBV2,TGTGCCAGCAGTTCCGGGACAGTCCAAGAGACCCAGTACTTC,CASSSGTVQETQYF
.,TRBJ1-3,.,TRBV5-1,TGCGCCAGCAGCTTGCGGGGTAACGAAAACACCATATATTTT,CASSLRGNENTIYF
few,TRBJ1-6,TRBD1,TRBV15,TGTGCCACCAGCAGAGAAGGACAGGGTCACTCACCCCTCCACTTT,CATSREGQGHSPLHF
.,TRBJ2-7,.,TRBV18,TGTGCCAGCTCACCCTCTAGCGCGAGTCCCTACGAGCAGTACTTC,CASSPSSASPYEQYF
.,TRBJ1-4,.,TRBV5-6,TGTGCCAGCAGCTTCGCAGGGCTCTTGGGTAATGAAAAACTGTTTTTT,CASSFAGLLGNEKLFF